The entry that follows covers one T cell receptor beta chain sequence. Its cognate antigen is unknown. These data are taken from a study of PD-1 blockade in classical Hodgkin lymphoma. Study-wide results and caveats: Similar baseline diversity was found in complete responders and newly diagnosed patients.

Time point meaning: cycle 4 day 1 (C4D1), after 6 weeks of nivolumab. With no exception, relapse followed autologous stem cell transplantation in all patients, and brentuximab vedotin exposure varied. Thawed PBMCs underwent magnetic negative selection to yield purified CD4+ T cells. Deletions cut 3 bases from V and 0 bases from J, with 3 bases between. The V gene's germline CDR1 is WNHNN and CDR2 SYGVQD (reference sequence). CDR3 length: 14 residues. The data were produced by immunoSEQ multiplex PCR, yet TCRdb's version contains in-frame clones alone and is incomplete. There are approximately 13,000 clones in the sample; 88% occur only once, and approximately 0.9% lies in the top ten.

The receptor's source is a human donor with classical Hodgkin lymphoma. This specimen consisted of CD4+ T cells from blood, obtained before the fourth cycle of nivolumab. This sequence joins TRBV10-1 and TRBJ2-6, with D unclear. The CDR3 loop reads CASSDGSGANVLTF. The CDR3 region has the DNA TGCGCCAGCAGTGACGGCTCTGGGGCCAACGTCCTGACTTTC.